This T cell receptor (beta chain) was recorded in a study of blood T cell repertoires in COVID-19. Some clones are missing from TCRdb's copy, which holds only in-frame ones; the method was immunoSEQ multiplex PCR. The data show approximately 70,000 clones, 82% seen once. Germline V lookup: CDR1 GTSNPN, CDR2 SVGIG (reference sequence). V shed 0 bases and J shed 2 bases, with 13 bases lying between them. This CDR3 spans 15 amino acids. Material: peripheral blood. The sequence was collected from a human donor in a cohort sampled during active COVID-19. The genes are TRBV30 and TRBJ1-1; D gene ambiguous. As DNA, the CDR3 is TGTGCCTGGAGTGTATCCCTAACGTTAAACACTGAAGCTTTCTTT. This gives the protein CAWSVSLTLNTEAFF.